This T cell receptor (beta chain) came from a study of T-cell memory formation after mild COVID-19. Study-wide points: Clones that contracted clustered mainly in CM and EM if CD4+ and in EMRA if CD8+.

A word on this clonotype: Its antigen is not identified.

TCRdb reprocessed the 5' RACE reads with MiXCR, giving one entry per CDR3 protein. The sample contains roughly 200,000 distinct CDR3 sequences, 16% of which appear only once. The germline gives CDR1 MNHEY, CDR2 SVGEGT. With 5 bases removed from V and 0 bases from J, the gap between germline ends came to 20 bases. This CDR3 region has 18 residues. V gene TRBV6-2 or TRBV6-3 combines with J gene TRBJ1-5; the D gene is possibly TRBD1 (5 bases). The source is an adult woman who had mild COVID-19 (a few samples of this study predate the infection). Cell type and time point are not known. Source material: PBMCs or a T cell subset sorted from them (not recorded which). CDR3 sequence reads: CASSGSKRDSNSNQPQHF. The CDR3 DNA reads TGTGCCAGCAGTGGATCGAAACGCGACAGTAATAGCAATCAGCCCCAGCATTTT.